A selection of T cell receptor beta chains follows, all from one sample in a study of cytomegalovirus exposure and HLA in healthy donors. Sequencing was performed with immunoSEQ multiplex PCR; in TCRdb, only in-frame clones are kept and a portion is missing. This sample yields about 150,000 clones, of which 70% to 80% are seen a single time; approximately 8% belongs to the top ten. The source material was PBMCs. The origin of the receptors is a man aged 25 to 40 in good health and CMV-seropositive. CDR3s include the opening cysteine and the closing phenylalanine or tryptophan. Fields, in order: CDR3 protein, J gene, CDR3 length, V gene.

CDR3aa: CASRRTGAPDTQYF
j_gene: TRBJ2-3
len: 14
v_gene: TRBV5-6

CDR3aa: CASSFRGAWNTIYF
j_gene: TRBJ1-3
len: 14
v_gene: TRBV7-9

CDR3aa: CASSYSGRDGNTIYF
j_gene: TRBJ1-3
len: 15
v_gene: TRBV6-5

CDR3aa: CAWTLLWNTEAFF
j_gene: TRBJ1-1
len: 13
v_gene: TRBV30

CDR3aa: CASSEQGNTEAFF
j_gene: TRBJ1-1
len: 13
v_gene: TRBV18

CDR3aa: CASSLDQNTEAFF
j_gene: TRBJ1-1
len: 13
v_gene: TRBV11-2

CDR3aa: CASSIKRGGAYGNTIYF
j_gene: TRBJ1-3
len: 17
v_gene: TRBV28

CDR3aa: CASRPSGGSNTEAFF
j_gene: TRBJ1-1
len: 15
v_gene: TRBV5-4

CDR3aa: CASSIEDSGGHEQYF
j_gene: TRBJ2-7
len: 15
v_gene: TRBV19

CDR3aa: CASTLTSGISNEQFF
j_gene: TRBJ2-1
len: 15
v_gene: TRBV6-5

CDR3aa: CASSLDRSTDTQYF
j_gene: TRBJ2-3
len: 14
v_gene: TRBV7-2

CDR3aa: CASSGREGTGRNEKLFF
j_gene: TRBJ1-4
len: 17
v_gene: TRBV6-1

CDR3aa: CASSLSLAGSRSYEQYF
j_gene: TRBJ2-7
len: 17
v_gene: TRBV5-6

CDR3aa: CASSPGGTGAYEQYF
j_gene: TRBJ2-7
len: 15
v_gene: TRBV9

CDR3aa: CVLTGRKGGYTF
j_gene: TRBJ1-2
len: 12
v_gene: TRBV7-9

CDR3aa: CASSLSGTRETQYF
j_gene: TRBJ2-5
len: 14
v_gene: TRBV11-3

CDR3aa: CASSVGDSGRTNEQYF
j_gene: TRBJ2-7
len: 16
v_gene: TRBV9

CDR3aa: CASSRSGRNPSNSGNTIYF
j_gene: TRBJ1-3
len: 19
v_gene: TRBV11-2

CDR3aa: CSAVRGETQYF
j_gene: TRBJ2-5
len: 11
v_gene: TRBV20-1

CDR3aa: CASSGPPQGIPYEQYF
j_gene: TRBJ2-7
len: 16
v_gene: TRBV21-1

CDR3aa: CASSRNGARGDRGSTGANVLTF
j_gene: TRBJ2-6
len: 22
v_gene: TRBV21-1

CDR3aa: CSVVPSGSVSTGELFF
j_gene: TRBJ2-2
len: 16
v_gene: TRBV29-1

CDR3aa: CASSEGRAGGYF
j_gene: TRBJ2-7
len: 12
v_gene: TRBV28

CDR3aa: CASSFGPTLYEQYF
j_gene: TRBJ2-7
len: 14
v_gene: TRBV27

CDR3aa: CASSERTGIMAVTF
j_gene: TRBJ1-2
len: 14
v_gene: TRBV9

CDR3aa: CARTGRGAYEQYF
j_gene: TRBJ2-7
len: 13
v_gene: TRBV19

CDR3aa: CASSEDRAVSQEQFF
j_gene: TRBJ2-1
len: 15
v_gene: TRBV6-1

CDR3aa: CASSPNPTNTGELFF
j_gene: TRBJ2-2
len: 15
v_gene: TRBV9

CDR3aa: CASSPPRDRNTEAFF
j_gene: TRBJ1-1
len: 15
v_gene: TRBV18

CDR3aa: CASSPGQAGNQPQHF
j_gene: TRBJ1-5
len: 15
v_gene: TRBV7-2

CDR3aa: CASSFEDNEQFF
j_gene: TRBJ2-1
len: 12
v_gene: TRBV5-1

CDR3aa: CASSTRDTLVGYTF
j_gene: TRBJ1-2
len: 14
v_gene: TRBV7-9

CDR3aa: CASNLGGTSSYNEQFF
j_gene: TRBJ2-1
len: 16
v_gene: TRBV19

CDR3aa: CASSLVSTGGASDTQYF
j_gene: TRBJ2-3
len: 17
v_gene: TRBV11-3

CDR3aa: CASSPRDTPRGAFF
j_gene: TRBJ1-1
len: 14
v_gene: TRBV27

CDR3aa: CASSIGWQAVYGYTF
j_gene: TRBJ1-2
len: 15
v_gene: TRBV19

CDR3aa: CASSPGERKVGYTF
j_gene: TRBJ1-2
len: 14
v_gene: TRBV7-2

CDR3aa: CASSLSPNTEAFF
j_gene: TRBJ1-1
len: 13
v_gene: TRBV5-4

CDR3aa: CSVVRFSYNEQFF
j_gene: TRBJ2-1
len: 13
v_gene: TRBV29-1

CDR3aa: CASSSRDFSYNEQFF
j_gene: TRBJ2-1
len: 15
v_gene: TRBV5-1

CDR3aa: CASSLGTSGRARTDTQYF
j_gene: TRBJ2-3
len: 18
v_gene: TRBV7-2

CDR3aa: CSVVVSGYTF
j_gene: TRBJ1-2
len: 10
v_gene: TRBV29-1

CDR3aa: CASSLDAGRETQYF
j_gene: TRBJ2-5
len: 14
v_gene: TRBV7-9

CDR3aa: CASSRQFTEAFF
j_gene: TRBJ1-1
len: 12
v_gene: TRBV2

CDR3aa: CASSLNSRETQYF
j_gene: TRBJ2-5
len: 13
v_gene: TRBV7-3

CDR3aa: CASSSSASGYNEQFF
j_gene: TRBJ2-1
len: 15
v_gene: TRBV11-3

CDR3aa: CASSFTGIEQYF
j_gene: TRBJ2-7
len: 12
v_gene: TRBV27

CDR3aa: CASSPPGGQETQYF
j_gene: TRBJ2-5
len: 14
v_gene: TRBV6-6

CDR3aa: CASSLYYREEQYF
j_gene: TRBJ2-7
len: 13
v_gene: TRBV5-4

CDR3aa: CASSLERSSYNEQFF
j_gene: TRBJ2-1
len: 15
v_gene: TRBV27

CDR3aa: CASSWGPQETQYF
j_gene: TRBJ2-5
len: 13
v_gene: TRBV11-1

CDR3aa: CASTGSGDTQYF
j_gene: TRBJ2-3
len: 12
v_gene: TRBV2

CDR3aa: CASSHDKITGELFF
j_gene: TRBJ2-2
len: 14
v_gene: TRBV18